This T cell receptor beta chain was retrieved from a study of T cells in Graves' hyperthyroidism and ophthalmopathy. Germline lookup yields CDR1 ENHRY and CDR2 SYGVKD. V was pared by 0 bases and J by 2 bases, with 10 bases between. CDR3 length: 15 amino acids. This clonotype was found many times. The antigen is undetermined. General study findings and limits: Among clonotypes expanded in thyroid above 0.001, most were also found in blood. Separation of ophthalmopathy from stable hyperthyroidism was achieved by a 13 V-J model.

Exclusion of a patient resulted from uncontrolled infection, other autoimmune disease, pregnancy or lactation. The authors obtained PBMCs from 7.5 to 10 ml of fresh peripheral blood. The CDR3 regions of TCR beta were amplified from RNA transcripts. During a first-round RT-PCR of the TCR CDR3, the HTBI primer set was used. TCRdb re-derived calls from the multiplex PCR reads in MiXCR, one entry per CDR3 protein. The profile shows 350,000 to 450,000 distinct CDR3 sequences, around 15% of them singletons. The material sequenced was blood. The TCR sequence derives from a man between 50 and 59 years old with Graves' ophthalmopathy. V and J are TRBV10-3 and TRBJ2-5; the D gene is possibly TRBD1 (5 bases). The CDR3 bases are TGTGCCATCAGTGAGTCGCTAGGGGTTCAAGAGACCCAGTACTTC. Amino acids: CAISESLGVQETQYF.